This record covers a single T cell receptor (beta chain). This sample stems from a study of shared clonotypes between healthy human individuals. Sequencing on ten immunoSEQ deep assay plates was performed for unsorted PBMC DNA. Source study methods: ImmunoSEQ output lacked quality scores and full-length reads, limiting matched filtering. The data were produced by immunoSEQ multiplex PCR, yet TCRdb's version contains in-frame clones alone and is incomplete. V, J and clone size derive from that table, while D and trimming were established from the DNA sequence. The sample has 100,000 or so clones, less than 50% seen once. The ends were cut back, 1 base at V and 8 bases at J, with 9 bases in the middle. Germline assignment: CDR1 SGHDT and CDR2 YYEEEE. CDR3 length: 12 amino acids. Caucasian adults residing in Nashville, Tennessee made up all the donors.

The material sequenced was PBMCs. This sequence originates from a woman between 40 and 55 years old in good health. Some clones in this sample may be carry-over from other donors' samples. The gene calls are TRBV5-6 and TRBJ1-2, with no clear D. The CDR3 region has the DNA TGTGCCAGCAGCTTGTTTGGTCTCGGCTACACCTTC. Translated, it gives CASSLFGLGYTF.